A selection of T cell receptor beta chains follows, all from one sample in a study of cytomegalovirus exposure and HLA in healthy donors. TCRdb's table, derived via immunoSEQ multiplex PCR, lists solely in-frame clones and lacks some. The table records tens of thousands of clones, around three quarters of them present only once. The sequencing sample was made of PBMCs. All receptors come from a female donor in good health and CMV-seronegative. Both conserved end residues are part of each CDR3. Each record gives: clone size, J gene, V gene, D gene, CDR3 DNA, CDR3 protein. The D gene is left open where the match is weak. Some rows mark clone size as missing; the rest say once, few, many or name a class of expanded clone.

. TRBJ1-3 TRBV7-2 . TGTGCCAGCAGCATACAGGGTATAAGCTCTGGAAACACCATATATTTT CASSIQGISSGNTIYF
. TRBJ1-4 TRBV12-5 TRBD1 TGTGCTAGTGGTTTGGCCACAGGGGTAAAACTGTTTTTT CASGLATGVKLFF
. TRBJ2-1 TRBV7-3 . TGTGCCAGCAGCTTCCTAGGGGGACCCAGCTCCTACAATGAGCAGTTCTTC CASSFLGGPSSYNEQFF
. TRBJ1-1 TRBV6-5 . TGTGCCAGCAGCCAACAGCAGAACACTGAAGCTTTCTTT CASSQQQNTEAFF
few TRBJ2-1 TRBV25-1 . TGTGCCAGCATTGGAGCGGCGGCGGACTACAATGAGCAGTTCTTC CASIGAAADYNEQFF
. TRBJ2-6 TRBV28 . TGTGCCAGCAGTTTCCACAGCGGGGCCAACGTCCTGACTTTC CASSFHSGANVLTF
. TRBJ2-1 TRBV6-6 TRBD1 TGTGCCAGCAGTTATACAGGGGCAAGCTCCTACAATGAGCAGTTCTTC CASSYTGASSYNEQFF
once TRBJ2-7 TRBV15 TRBD1 TGTGCCACCAGCAGAGGTCGACTGACAGGGGGGGATTACGAGCAGTACTTC CATSRGRLTGGDYEQYF
once TRBJ1-6 TRBV15 . TGTGCCACCAGCAGAACCGCCCCAGGGAATTCACCCCTCCACTTT CATSRTAPGNSPLHF
. TRBJ2-7 TRBV30 TRBD2 TGTGCCTGGAGTAGTAGCGGGGGGGTTCGCGAGCAGTACTTC CAWSSSGGVREQYF
. TRBJ1-6 TRBV7-6 TRBD1 TGTGCCAGCGGGGCCGCCTCAGGGGGTTATTCACCCCTCCACTTT CASGAASGGYSPLHF
. TRBJ2-5 TRBV7-2 . TGTGCCAGCAGCTCAGACAGTTTGGGGGAGACCCAGTACTTC CASSSDSLGETQYF
. TRBJ1-4 TRBV5-8 . TGTGCCAGCAGCTTGGAGGGTCAGGGAAGAAATGAAAAACTGTTTTTT CASSLEGQGRNEKLFF
. TRBJ1-6 TRBV25-1 . TGTGCCAGCAGTGGCCTCCGGGGCTCCTATAATTCACCCCTCCACTTT CASSGLRGSYNSPLHF
. TRBJ2-1 TRBV11-2 TRBD1 TGTGCCAGCAGCTCCTTGAGGGGGCCCAACAATGAGCAGTTCTTC CASSSLRGPNNEQFF
. TRBJ2-7 TRBV7-3 . TGTGCCAGCAGCCAGCGAAGGGAGGACGAGCAGTACTTC CASSQRREDEQYF
. TRBJ1-2 TRBV6-1 . TGTGCCAGCAGAATCGGAGATAACTATGGCTACACCTTC CASRIGDNYGYTF
few TRBJ1-6 TRBV28 . TGTGCCAGCAGTTTCCGAGGGCCCTATAATTCACCCCTCCACTTT CASSFRGPYNSPLHF
. TRBJ2-7 TRBV2 TRBD2 TGTGCCAGCAGTCCGGGACTAGCTCGTGAGCAGTACTTC CASSPGLAREQYF
. TRBJ2-3 TRBV30 TRBD1 TGTGCCGGGACAGGACAGAGCACAGATACGCAGTATTTT CAGTGQSTDTQYF
. TRBJ2-1 TRBV27 TRBD1 TGTGCCAGCAGGCGCCGGGACAGGGGGTACAATGAGCAGTTCTTC CASRRRDRGYNEQFF
. TRBJ1-2 TRBV5-1 TRBD1 TGCGCCAGCAGTTACTCCGGGACAGGGGGCTCCTATGGCTACACCTTC CASSYSGTGGSYGYTF
. TRBJ2-2 TRBV11-3 TRBD1 TGTGCCAGCAGCCTCAGACAGGGTACGAACACCGGGGAGCTGTTTTTT CASSLRQGTNTGELFF
. TRBJ2-3 TRBV6-4 TRBD2 TGTGCCAGCAGTGACTCAGCGGGGGGGCCAGATACGCAGTATTTT CASSDSAGGPDTQYF
. TRBJ2-7 TRBV29-1 . TGCAGCGTTGAAGCACAGGTCCCTAAATACGAGCAGTACTTC CSVEAQVPKYEQYF
. TRBJ2-1 TRBV6-6 TRBD2 TGTGCCAGCAGCCTAGCGGGGGGGGCCTGTGAGCAGTTCTTC CASSLAGGACEQFF
once TRBJ1-2 TRBV19 . TGTGCCAGCGGAGACGACAGTGGGGAGGCCTATGGCTACACCTTC CASGDDSGEAYGYTF
. TRBJ2-1 TRBV6-1 . TGTGCCAGCAGTGAAGGAGCGGCGTCCTACAATGAGCAGTTCTTC CASSEGAASYNEQFF
. TRBJ2-1 TRBV7-2 TRBD2 TGTGCCAGCAGCTTGGGACTAGCGGGTGAGCAGTTCTTC CASSLGLAGEQFF
. TRBJ1-2 TRBV9 . TGTGCCAGCAGCGTCGACGGGATAGCTAACTATGGCTACACCTTC CASSVDGIANYGYTF
. TRBJ2-6 TRBV6-1 TRBD2 TGTGCCAGCAGTGAAAGGACTAGCGGGGGGGCTGGGGCCAACGTCCTGACTTTC CASSERTSGGAGANVLTF
. TRBJ1-2 TRBV6-1 . TGTGCCAGCAATAGGGACATCTATGGCTACCCCTTC CASNRDIYGYPF
. TRBJ2-7 TRBV4-1 TRBD1 TGCGCCAGCAGCCAAGGGGACAGGTTCCACCACGAGCAGTACTTC CASSQGDRFHHEQYF
few TRBJ2-3 TRBV2 TRBD1 TGTGCCAGCAGCCGGAAACCGGGACAGTACACAGATACGCAGTATTTT CASSRKPGQYTDTQYF
. TRBJ1-2 TRBV2 TRBD1 TGTGCCAGCAGTTTCGGGACAGAGAGACGCTACACCTTC CASSFGTERRYTF
. TRBJ1-3 TRBV5-1 . TGCGCCAGCAGCCCCTTGACTGCTAGCTCTGGAAACACCATATATTTT CASSPLTASSGNTIYF
few TRBJ2-3 TRBV6-4 TRBD2 TGTGCCAGCAGTGGCGGGGGGGCCACAGATACGCAGTATTTT CASSGGGATDTQYF
. TRBJ1-1 TRBV9 TRBD1 TGTGCCAGCAGCGCCGGACAGGGGGCTTGGGGGAACACTGAAGCTTTCTTT CASSAGQGAWGNTEAFF
. TRBJ1-1 TRBV15 TRBD1 TGTGCCACCAGCAGACCTCGGGACAGCCCGAACACTGAAGCTTTCTTT CATSRPRDSPNTEAFF
. TRBJ2-7 TRBV19 . TGTGCCAGTAGTATAGAGGGGCGGAGCTACCTGTACGAGCAGTACTTC CASSIEGRSYLYEQYF
. TRBJ2-7 TRBV5-1 TRBD1 TGCGCCAGCAGCTTGAATTTCCGACAGGGGCTTGAGGGCGAGCAGTACTTC CASSLNFRQGLEGEQYF
. TRBJ2-1 TRBV7-3 TRBD1 TGTGCCAGCAGCAAAACAGGGGGAATTAACAATGAGCAGTTCTTC CASSKTGGINNEQFF
once TRBJ2-2 TRBV15 . TGTGCCACCAGCAGAGATCTGGAGGGGTTGCTGTTTTTT CATSRDLEGLLFF
. TRBJ2-5 TRBV5-1 TRBD2 TGCGCCAGCAGCCCCGGGACTACCCAAGAGACCCAGTACTTC CASSPGTTQETQYF
. TRBJ1-3 TRBV5-4 . TGTGCCAGCAGCACCAAAGAACAAAGCTCTGGAAACACCATATATTTT CASSTKEQSSGNTIYF
. TRBJ2-7 TRBV4-1 . TGCGCCAGCAGCCCCGACAGCTACGAGCAGTACTTC CASSPDSYEQYF
few TRBJ1-2 TRBV7-9 . TGTGCCAGCAGCCACCCAGAGGCAGCCTATGGCTACACCTTC CASSHPEAAYGYTF
. TRBJ2-1 TRBV27 . TGTGCCAGCTCTAGGACAGAACCTTACAATGAGCAGTTCTTC CASSRTEPYNEQFF
. TRBJ2-5 TRBV18 TRBD1 TGTGCCAGCTCACCGGGACAGGGTGAGACCCAGTACTTC CASSPGQGETQYF
. TRBJ2-1 TRBV7-6 TRBD2 TGTGCCAGCAGCTTGGGCGGGGGGGGATACAATGAGCAGTTCTTC CASSLGGGGYNEQFF
. TRBJ2-7 TRBV29-1 TRBD1 TGCAGCGTTGTACTTCCGGGACAGGGGTCACACGAGCAGTACTTC CSVVLPGQGSHEQYF
. TRBJ2-1 TRBV10-3 TRBD2 TGTGCCATCAGTGGAGCGGGGGGGCCTCGAAATGAGCAGTTCTTC CAISGAGGPRNEQFF
few TRBJ1-2 TRBV27 TRBD1 TGTGCCAGCAGGTTGACAGGGGCTGCTCATGGCTACACCTTC CASRLTGAAHGYTF
. TRBJ1-2 TRBV23-1 . TGCGCCAGCAGTCAAAATGCGGCAATCGGCTACACCTTC CASSQNAAIGYTF
few TRBJ1-4 TRBV21-1 . TGTGCCAGCAGTCCGGACGGGGAGGAGGAAAAACTGTTTTTT CASSPDGEEEKLFF